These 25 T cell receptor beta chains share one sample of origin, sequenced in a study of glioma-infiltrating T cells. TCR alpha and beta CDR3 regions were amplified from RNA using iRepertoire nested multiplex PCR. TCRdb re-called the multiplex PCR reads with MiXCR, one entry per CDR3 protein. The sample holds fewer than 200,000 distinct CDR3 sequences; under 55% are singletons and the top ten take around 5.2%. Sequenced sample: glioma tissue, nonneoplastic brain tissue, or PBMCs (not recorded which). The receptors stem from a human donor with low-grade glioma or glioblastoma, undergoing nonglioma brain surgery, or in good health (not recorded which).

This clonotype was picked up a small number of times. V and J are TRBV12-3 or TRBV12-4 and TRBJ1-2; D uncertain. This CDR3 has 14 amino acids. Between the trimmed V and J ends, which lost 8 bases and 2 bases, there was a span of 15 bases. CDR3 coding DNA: TGTGCCAGCCTGGACCGTGGACGGAACTATGGCTACACCTTC. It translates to CASLDRGRNYGYTF.

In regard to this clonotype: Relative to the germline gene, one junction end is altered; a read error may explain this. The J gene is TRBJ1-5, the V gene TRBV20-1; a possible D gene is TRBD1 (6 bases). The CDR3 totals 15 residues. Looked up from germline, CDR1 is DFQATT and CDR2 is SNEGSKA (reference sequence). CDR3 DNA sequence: TGCAATGCTAGAGACCAACAGGGCCACAATCAGCCCCAGCATTTT. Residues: CNARDQQGHNQPQHF.

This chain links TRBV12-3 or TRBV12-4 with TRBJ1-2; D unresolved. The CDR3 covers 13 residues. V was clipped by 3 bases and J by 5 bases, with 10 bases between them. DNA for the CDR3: TGTGCCAGCAGTTTGAGGCGTTTATATGGCTACACCTTC. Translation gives CASSLRRLYGYTF.

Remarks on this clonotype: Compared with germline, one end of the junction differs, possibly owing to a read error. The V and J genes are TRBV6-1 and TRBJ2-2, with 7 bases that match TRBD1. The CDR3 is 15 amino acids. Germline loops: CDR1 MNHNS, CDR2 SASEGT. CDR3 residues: CASSSGQENTGELFF. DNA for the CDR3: TGTGCCAGCAGTAGTGGACAGGAGAACACCGGGGAGCTGTTTTTC.

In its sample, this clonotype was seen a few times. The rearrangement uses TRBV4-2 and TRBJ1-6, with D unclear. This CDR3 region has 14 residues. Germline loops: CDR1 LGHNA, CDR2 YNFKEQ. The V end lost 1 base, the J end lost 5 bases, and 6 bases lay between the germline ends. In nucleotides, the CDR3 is TGTGCCAGCAGCCAAGGGGCCGATAATTCACCCCTCCACTTT. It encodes CASSQGADNSPLHF.

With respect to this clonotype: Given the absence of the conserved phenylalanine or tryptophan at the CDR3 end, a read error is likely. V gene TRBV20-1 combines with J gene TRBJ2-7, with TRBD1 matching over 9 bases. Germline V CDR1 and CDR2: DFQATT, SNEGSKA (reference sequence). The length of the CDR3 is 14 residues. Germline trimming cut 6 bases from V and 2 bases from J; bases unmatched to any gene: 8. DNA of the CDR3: TGCAGTGCATTCTCCAGACAGGGGGCCTACGAGCAGTACTTG. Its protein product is CSAFSRQGAYEQYL.

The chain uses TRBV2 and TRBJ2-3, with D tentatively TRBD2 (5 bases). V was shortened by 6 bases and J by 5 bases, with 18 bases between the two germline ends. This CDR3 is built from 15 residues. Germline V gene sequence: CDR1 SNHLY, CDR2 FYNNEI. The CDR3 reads CASRPSGYPGDTQYF. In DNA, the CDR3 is TGTGCCAGCAGACCCAGCGGATACCCGGGAGATACGCAGTATTTT. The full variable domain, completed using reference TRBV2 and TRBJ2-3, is EPEVTQTPSHQVTQMGQEVILRCVPISNHLYFYWYRQILGQKVEFLVSFYNNEISEKSEIFDDQFSVERPDGSNFTLKIRSTKLEDSAMYFCASRPSGYPGDTQYFGPGTRLTVL.

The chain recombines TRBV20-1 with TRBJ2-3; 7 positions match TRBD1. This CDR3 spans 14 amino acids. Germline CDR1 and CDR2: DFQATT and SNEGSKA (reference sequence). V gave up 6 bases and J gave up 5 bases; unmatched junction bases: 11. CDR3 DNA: TGCAGTGCCAAGACAGGGTATGAGGTAGATACGCAGTATTTT. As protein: CSAKTGYEVDTQYF.

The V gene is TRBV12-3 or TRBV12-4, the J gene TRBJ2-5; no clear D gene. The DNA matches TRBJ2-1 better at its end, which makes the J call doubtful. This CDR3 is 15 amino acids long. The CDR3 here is CASSLELNRYNEQFF. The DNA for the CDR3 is TGTGCCAGCAGTTTAGAATTGAACAGATACAATGAGCAGTTCTTC.

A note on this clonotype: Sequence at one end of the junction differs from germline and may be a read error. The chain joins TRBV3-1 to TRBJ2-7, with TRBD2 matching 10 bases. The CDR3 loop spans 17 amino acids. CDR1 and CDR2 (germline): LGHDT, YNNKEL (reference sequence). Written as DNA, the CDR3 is TGTGCCAGCAGACAAGCGTTAGCGGGAGGTCCGCCCTACGAGCAGTACTTC. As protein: CASRQALAGGPPYEQYF.

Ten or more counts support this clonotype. In DNA, the CDR3 is TGCAGTGCTAGAGGACAGGGGGCGCACGGGGACGCTTTCTTT. The encoded protein is CSARGQGAHGDAFF. V and J are TRBV20-1 and TRBJ1-1; 10 bases are shared with TRBD1. The CDR3 is made up of 14 amino acids. CDR1 is DFQATT, CDR2 SNEGSKA, per germline (reference sequence). The V and J ends lost 1 base and 11 bases, in that order; junction bases with no gene match: 10.

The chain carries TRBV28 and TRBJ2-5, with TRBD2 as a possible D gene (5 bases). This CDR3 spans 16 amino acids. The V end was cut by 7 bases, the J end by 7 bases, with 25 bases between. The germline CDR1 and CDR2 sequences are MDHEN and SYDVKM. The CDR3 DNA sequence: TGTGCCAGCAAAGTCCCCGGATGTGACGGTGAGGGGACCCAGTACTTC. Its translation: CASKVPGCDGEGTQYF.

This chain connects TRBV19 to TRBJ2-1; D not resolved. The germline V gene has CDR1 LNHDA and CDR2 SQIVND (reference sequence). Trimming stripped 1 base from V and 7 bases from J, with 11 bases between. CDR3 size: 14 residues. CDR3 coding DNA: TGTGCCAGTAGTATAGGAGTAAACACAAATGAGCAGTTCTTC. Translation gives CASSIGVNTNEQFF.

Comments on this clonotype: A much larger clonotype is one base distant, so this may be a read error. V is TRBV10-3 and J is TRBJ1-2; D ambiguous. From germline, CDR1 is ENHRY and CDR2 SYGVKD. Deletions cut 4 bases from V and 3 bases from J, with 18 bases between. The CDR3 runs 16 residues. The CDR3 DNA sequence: TGTGCCATCAGTGTTGATACGGGATCGGAGGACTATGGCTACACCTTC. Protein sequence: CAISVDTGSEDYGYTF.

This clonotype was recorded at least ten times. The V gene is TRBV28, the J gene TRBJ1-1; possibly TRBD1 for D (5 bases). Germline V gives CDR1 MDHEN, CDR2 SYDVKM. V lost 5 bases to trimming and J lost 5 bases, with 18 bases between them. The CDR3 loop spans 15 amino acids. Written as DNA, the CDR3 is TGTGCCAGCAGTCACCTTCGAGGGGTTCGGACTGAAGCTTTCTTT. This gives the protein CASSHLRGVRTEAFF.

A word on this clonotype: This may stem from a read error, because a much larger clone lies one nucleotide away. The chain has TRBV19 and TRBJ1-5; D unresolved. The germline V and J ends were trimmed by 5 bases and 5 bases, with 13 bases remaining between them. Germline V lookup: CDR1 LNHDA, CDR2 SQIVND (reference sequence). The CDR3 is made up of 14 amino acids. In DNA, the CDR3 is TGTGCCAGTAGTTTAACTGGAAGAGATCAGCCCCAGCATTTT. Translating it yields CASSLTGRDQPQHF.

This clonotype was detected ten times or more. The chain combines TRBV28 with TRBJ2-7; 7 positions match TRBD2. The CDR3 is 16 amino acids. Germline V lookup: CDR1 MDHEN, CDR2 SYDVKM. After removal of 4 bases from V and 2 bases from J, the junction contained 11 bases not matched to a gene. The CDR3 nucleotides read TGTGCCAGCAGTTCACTGGGCGGGGGTCCCCCCTACGAGCAGTACTTC. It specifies CASSSLGGGPPYEQYF.

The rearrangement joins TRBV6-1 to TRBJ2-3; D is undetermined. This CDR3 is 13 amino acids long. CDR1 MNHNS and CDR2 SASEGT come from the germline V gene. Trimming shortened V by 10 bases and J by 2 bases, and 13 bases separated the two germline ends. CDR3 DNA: TGTGCCAACAGCCGGCGAGACACAGATACGCAGTATTTT. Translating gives CANSRRDTDTQYF.

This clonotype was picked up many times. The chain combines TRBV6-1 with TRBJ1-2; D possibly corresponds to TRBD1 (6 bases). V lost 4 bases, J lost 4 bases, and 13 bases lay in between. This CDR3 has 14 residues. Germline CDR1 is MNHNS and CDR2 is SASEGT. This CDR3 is CASSGDRTVYGYTF. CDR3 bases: TGTGCCAGCAGTGGCGACAGGACCGTCTATGGCTACACCTTC.

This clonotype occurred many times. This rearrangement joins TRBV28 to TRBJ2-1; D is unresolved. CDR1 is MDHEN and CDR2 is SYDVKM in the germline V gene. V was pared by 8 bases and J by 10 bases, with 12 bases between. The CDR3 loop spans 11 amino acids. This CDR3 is CASSSRHEQFF. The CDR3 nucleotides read TGTGCCAGCTCTAGTAGGCACGAGCAGTTCTTC.

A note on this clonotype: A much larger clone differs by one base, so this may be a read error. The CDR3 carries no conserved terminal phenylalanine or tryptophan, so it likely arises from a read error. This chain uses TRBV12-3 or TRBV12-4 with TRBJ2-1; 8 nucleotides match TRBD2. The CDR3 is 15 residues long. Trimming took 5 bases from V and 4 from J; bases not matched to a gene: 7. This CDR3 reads CASSTGLVRYNEQFL. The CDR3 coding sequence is TGTGCCAGCAGTACGGGACTAGTGAGGTACAATGAGCAGTTCCTC.

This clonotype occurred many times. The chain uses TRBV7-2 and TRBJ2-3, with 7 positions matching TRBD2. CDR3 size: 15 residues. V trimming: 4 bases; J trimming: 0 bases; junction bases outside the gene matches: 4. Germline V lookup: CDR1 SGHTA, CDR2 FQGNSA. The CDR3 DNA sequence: TGTGCCAGCAGCTCGGCGGGGGTTAGCACAGATACGCAGTATTTT. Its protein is CASSSAGVSTDTQYF. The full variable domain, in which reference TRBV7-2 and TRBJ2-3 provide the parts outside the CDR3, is GAGVSQSPSNKVTEKGKDVELRCDPISGHTALYWYRQSLGQGLEFLIYFQGNSAPDKSGLPSDRFSAERTGGSVSTLTIQRTQQEDSAVYLCASSSAGVSTDTQYFGPGTRLTVL.

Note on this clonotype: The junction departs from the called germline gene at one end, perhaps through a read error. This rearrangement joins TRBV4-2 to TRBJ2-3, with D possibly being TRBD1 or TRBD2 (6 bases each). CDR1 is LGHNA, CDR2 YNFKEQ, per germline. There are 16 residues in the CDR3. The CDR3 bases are TGTGCCAGCAGCCCAGGAGGGGGACCTAGCAAAGATACGCAGTATTTT. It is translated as CASSPGGGPSKDTQYF.

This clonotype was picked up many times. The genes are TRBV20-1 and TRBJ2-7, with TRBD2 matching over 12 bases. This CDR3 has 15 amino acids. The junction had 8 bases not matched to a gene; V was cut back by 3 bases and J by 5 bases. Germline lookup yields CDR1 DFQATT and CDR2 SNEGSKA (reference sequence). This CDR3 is CSASPLAGGDHEQYF. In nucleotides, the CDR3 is TGCAGTGCTAGCCCACTAGCGGGAGGCGACCACGAGCAGTACTTC.

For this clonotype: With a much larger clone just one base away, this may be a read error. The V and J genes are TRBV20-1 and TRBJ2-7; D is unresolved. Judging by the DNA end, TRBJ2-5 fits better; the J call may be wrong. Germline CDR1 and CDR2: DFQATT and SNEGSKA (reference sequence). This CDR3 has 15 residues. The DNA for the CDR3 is TGCAGTGCTTGGTCCGGGCGCACCCGAAGGGAGACCCAGTACTTC. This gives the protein CSAWSGRTRRETQYF.